The 10 T cell receptor beta chains given below trace back to one sample, sequenced in a study of regulatory T cells in long-lasting Graves disease. In building TCR beta libraries, iRepertoire HTBI primers were used together with Arm-PCR of CDR3 regions. TCRdb re-analysed the multiplex PCR reads in MiXCR, keeping a single row per CDR3 protein. Found here are 400,000 or so distinct CDR3 sequences, about 25% of them singletons; the top ten hold about a quarter. Time point indicated: persistent/refractory GD, antithyroid drugs over 5 years with positive TRAb. With RNA extracted from PBMCs as input, the TCR library was made. Sequenced material: peripheral blood mononuclear cells (PBMCs), taken when the disease was refractory, from a patient treated with antithyroid drugs. The receptors here all came from a female donor with Graves disease.

CDR3: CASSVPTTGAGGYTF. The CDR3 DNA reads as TGTGCCAGCAGCGTACCCACGACAGGGGCAGGTGGCTACACCTTC. This chain connects TRBV9 to TRBJ1-2; 8 bases are a match to TRBD1. The V segment lost 1 base and the J segment 7 bases; nucleotides outside the gene matches: 9. The germline CDR1 and CDR2 sequences are SGDLS and YYNGEE. This CDR3 region has 15 residues. The full variable domain, with the rest looked up from reference TRBV9 and TRBJ1-2, is DSGVTQTPKHLITATGQRVTLRCSPRSGDLSVYWYQQSLDQGLQFLIQYYNGEERAKGNILERFSAQQFPDLHSELNLSSLELGDSALYFCASSVPTTGAGGYTFGSGTRLTVV.

The chain employs TRBV27 and TRBJ1-1; no reliable D call. The length of the CDR3 is 15 residues. The V and J ends lost 4 bases and 4 bases respectively, with 16 bases between them. Germline CDR1 is MNHEY and CDR2 is SMNVEV (reference sequence). The CDR3 DNA sequence: TGTGCCAGCAGTTCCCAGAGGTTGTGGGGCACTGAAGCTTTCTTT. This codes for CASSSQRLWGTEAFF.

J is TRBJ2-2 and V is TRBV6-1; TRBD2 is a possible D gene (6 bases). Germline loops: CDR1 MNHNS, CDR2 SASEGT. This CDR3 is 14 amino acids long. V shed 10 bases and J shed 6 bases, with 18 bases lying between them. As DNA, the CDR3 is TGTGCCACTAAAACCCGGGAGAGTCCCGGGGAGCTGTTTTTT. It translates to CATKTRESPGELFF.

V usage is TRBV7-9 and J usage is TRBJ1-2; 11 nucleotides match TRBD1. The junction had 5 bases not matched to a gene; V was cut back by 6 bases and J by 2 bases. This CDR3 region has 15 residues. Germline assignment: CDR1 SEHNR and CDR2 FQNEAQ (reference sequence). The CDR3 region is CASSFGQGANYGYTF. The CDR3 DNA reads TGTGCCAGCAGTTTCGGACAGGGGGCGAACTATGGCTACACCTTC.

This clonotype has only a few counts. This rearrangement joins TRBV7-2 to TRBJ2-1; no clear D. V was cut by 7 bases and J by 7 bases, with 11 bases left in between. This CDR3 has 12 amino acids. The V gene's germline CDR1 is SGHTA and CDR2 FQGNSA. In nucleotides, the CDR3 is TGTGCCAGCACCCCTCCCCGTAATGAGCAGTTCTTC. Translation gives CASTPPRNEQFF.

The V gene is TRBV5-1, the J gene TRBJ2-2; tentative D call: TRBD2 (6 bases). CDR3 size: 16 residues. The germline V and J ends were trimmed by 1 base and 4 bases, with 14 bases remaining between them. The germline CDR1 and CDR2 sequences are SGHRS and YFSETQ. CDR3 region: CASSLSAGRGTGELFF. The CDR3 coding sequence is TGCGCCAGCAGCTTGTCGGCCGGGAGAGGCACCGGGGAGCTGTTTTTT.

In this sample, this clonotype turned up many times. The rearrangement links TRBV6-1 to TRBJ2-5; 13 nucleotides match TRBD2. Trimming removed 8 bases from V and 5 bases from J; junction bases left unmatched: 5. This CDR3 contains 14 residues. Looked up from germline, CDR1 is MNHNS and CDR2 is SASEGT. Here the CDR3 DNA reads TGTGCCAGCGGACTAGCGGGAGATTTGGAGACCCAGTACTTC. Translated: CASGLAGDLETQYF.

This clonotype was counted a few times. This sequence joins TRBV27 and TRBJ2-5, with 10 nucleotides matching TRBD2. There are 15 residues in the CDR3. Germline assignment: CDR1 MNHEY and CDR2 SMNVEV (reference sequence). The junction had 9 bases not matched to a gene; V was cut back by 6 bases and J by 5 bases. DNA for the CDR3: TGTGCCAGCAGGGGATGGACTAGCGGTCACGAGACCCAGTACTTC. Translated: CASRGWTSGHETQYF.

This clonotype came up a few times. The gene calls are TRBV5-1 and TRBJ2-7, with a weak D call TRBD2 (6 bases). Per germline, CDR1 SGHRS and CDR2 YFSETQ. There are 17 residues in the CDR3. V gave up 1 base and J gave up 1 base, with 18 bases separating them. Here the CDR3 reads CASSLSRREGTSYEQYF. DNA of the CDR3: TGCGCCAGCAGCTTGTCGCGACGCGAAGGGACTTCCTACGAGCAGTACTTC. Complete variable domain (other parts from reference TRBV5-1 and TRBJ2-7): KAGVTQTPRYLIKTRGQQVTLSCSPISGHRSVSWYQQTPGQGLQFLFEYFSETQRNKGNFPGRFSGRQFSNSRSEMNVSTLELGDSALYLCASSLSRREGTSYEQYFGPGTRLTVT.

This clonotype was detected many times. The chain employs TRBV6-5 and TRBJ1-6, with a weak D call TRBD1 (5 bases). The CDR3 spans 15 residues. V gave up 2 bases and J gave up 9 bases, with 14 bases separating them. Germline-derived CDR1 and CDR2 are MNHEY and SVGAGI. As DNA, the CDR3 is TGTGCCAGCAGTTACAATGGGTTTGGGGCTTCACCCCTCCACTTT. Protein: CASSYNGFGASPLHF.